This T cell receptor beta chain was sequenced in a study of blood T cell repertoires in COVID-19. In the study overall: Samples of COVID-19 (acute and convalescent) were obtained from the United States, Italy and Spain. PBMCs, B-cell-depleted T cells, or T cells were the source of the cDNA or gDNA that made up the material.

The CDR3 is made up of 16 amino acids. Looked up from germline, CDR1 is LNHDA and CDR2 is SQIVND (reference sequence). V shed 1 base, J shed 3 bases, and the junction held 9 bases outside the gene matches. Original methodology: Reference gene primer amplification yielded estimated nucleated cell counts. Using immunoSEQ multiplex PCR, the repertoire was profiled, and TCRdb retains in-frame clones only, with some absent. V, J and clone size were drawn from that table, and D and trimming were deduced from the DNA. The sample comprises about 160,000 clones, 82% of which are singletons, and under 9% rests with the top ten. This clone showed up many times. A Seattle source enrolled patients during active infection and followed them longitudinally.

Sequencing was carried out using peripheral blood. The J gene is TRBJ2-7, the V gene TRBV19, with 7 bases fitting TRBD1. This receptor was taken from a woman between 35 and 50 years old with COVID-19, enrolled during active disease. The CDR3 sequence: CASSIVPDRDSYEQYF. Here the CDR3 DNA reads TGTGCCAGTAGTATAGTCCCAGACCGGGACAGCTACGAGCAGTACTTC.